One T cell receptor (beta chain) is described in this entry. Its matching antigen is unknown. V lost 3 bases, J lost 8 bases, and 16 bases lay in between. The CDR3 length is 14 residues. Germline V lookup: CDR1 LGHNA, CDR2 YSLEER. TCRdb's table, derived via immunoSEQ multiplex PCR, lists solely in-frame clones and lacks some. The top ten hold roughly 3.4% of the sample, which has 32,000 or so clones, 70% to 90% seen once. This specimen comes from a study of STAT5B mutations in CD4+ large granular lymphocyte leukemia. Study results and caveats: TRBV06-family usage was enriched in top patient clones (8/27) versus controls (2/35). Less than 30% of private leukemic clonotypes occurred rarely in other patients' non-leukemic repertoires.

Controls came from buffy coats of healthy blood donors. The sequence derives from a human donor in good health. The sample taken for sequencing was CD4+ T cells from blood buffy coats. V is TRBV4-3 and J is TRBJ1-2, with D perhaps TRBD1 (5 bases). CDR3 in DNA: TGCGCCAGCAGCCAGGCAGACAGTCCCGGGGGCTACACCTTC. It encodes CASSQADSPGGYTF.